One sample yielded the 6 T cell receptor beta chains listed below, sequenced in a study of early T cells in non-severe SARS-CoV-2 infection. TCRdb reanalysed the 5' RACE reads using MiXCR and keeps one entry per CDR3 protein. The data show around 78,000 distinct CDR3 sequences, with roughly a tenth seen just once and more than 7.5% held by the top ten. The sequencing here drew on whole blood, taken at baseline. The origin of the receptors is an adult who was a healthcare worker with PCR-confirmed SARS-CoV-2 infection or an uninfected control (not recorded which).

This clonotype was seen a handful of times. V usage is TRBV12-3 or TRBV12-4 and J usage is TRBJ1-5; D ambiguous. With 2 bases removed from V and 7 bases from J, the gap between germline ends came to 6 bases. This CDR3 spans 12 amino acids. The CDR3: CASSLRRQPQHF. The CDR3 coding sequence is TGTGCCAGCAGTTTAAGGAGGCAGCCCCAGCATTTT.

This clonotype came up a few times. The chain combines TRBV6-5 with TRBJ1-6; 8 bases fit TRBD1. The CDR3 loop spans 14 amino acids. From germline, CDR1 is MNHEY and CDR2 SVGAGI. V was pared by 7 bases and J by 7 bases, with 6 bases of the junction left unmatched. The CDR3 region is CASTSGGGNSPLHF. The CDR3, as DNA: TGTGCCAGCACCTCAGGGGGCGGGAATTCACCCCTCCACTTT.

This clonotype occurred many times. The rearrangement joins TRBV7-3 to TRBJ2-2, with D possibly being TRBD1 or TRBD2 (5 bases each). This CDR3 has 14 amino acids. Trimming cost V 6 bases and J 6 bases, with 14 bases left between them. Germline V gene data show CDR1 as SGHTA and CDR2 as FQGTGA. The CDR3 reads CASRPGPSPGELFF. CDR3 nucleotide sequence: TGTGCCAGCAGGCCGGGGCCTAGCCCCGGGGAGCTGTTTTTT. The variable domain in full, completed from reference TRBV7-3 and TRBJ2-2, reads GAGVSQTPSNKVTEKGKYVELRCDPISGHTALYWYRQSLGQGPEFLIYFQGTGAADDSGLPNDRFFAVRPEGSVSTLKIQRTERGDSAVYLCASRPGPSPGELFFGEGSRLTVL.

This clonotype was seen more than once but under ten times. The chain carries TRBV4-3 and TRBJ2-2; tentative D call: TRBD1 (5 bases). The V gene lost 6 bases and the J gene lost 3 bases, with 11 bases spanning the gap. This CDR3 region has 14 residues. Germline V gives CDR1 LGHNA, CDR2 YSLEER. The CDR3 loop reads CASRKGFDTGELFF. CDR3 in DNA: TGCGCCAGCAGGAAGGGGTTTGACACCGGGGAGCTGTTTTTT.

This chain uses TRBV29-1 with TRBJ2-5, with 7 bases fitting TRBD2. The CDR3 runs 13 residues. Germline-derived CDR1 and CDR2 are SQVTM and ANQGSEA. The V segment lost 7 bases and the J segment 1 base; nucleotides outside the gene matches: 6. Here the CDR3 reads CSGGGRSQETQYF. CDR3 nucleotide sequence: TGCAGCGGCGGGGGACGAAGCCAAGAGACCCAGTACTTC.

This clonotype was detected ten times or more. The chain joins TRBV20-1 to TRBJ1-1; D is possibly TRBD1 (6 bases). The CDR3 is made up of 12 amino acids. Germline loops: CDR1 DFQATT, CDR2 SNEGSKA (reference sequence). Trimming left V 6 bases short and J 3 bases short, with 11 bases between. CDR3 loop: CSAKRQDTEAFF. Here the CDR3 DNA reads TGCAGTGCGAAGAGACAGGACACTGAAGCTTTCTTT.